This T cell receptor beta chain was captured by sequencing in a study of cytomegalovirus exposure and HLA in healthy donors. The donors were part of the validation cohort of roughly 110 subjects. That cohort was separate from the first cohort, which comprised several hundred subjects. Study-level findings and limits: Associated with cytomegalovirus, according to the listing, were 150 to 200 TCR beta chains.

The method was immunoSEQ multiplex PCR; TCRdb's version includes in-frame clones alone and lacks a portion of them. The repertoire holds under 200,000 clones, with roughly 90% as singletons. Losses at the gene ends were 8 bases for V and 6 bases for J; bases not matched to a gene: 4. The CDR3 spans 13 residues. CDR1 is ENHRY, CDR2 SYGVKD, per germline. In the case of this clone: Its antigen is unidentified.

This clonotype was obtained from a young woman in good health and CMV-seropositive. Sequencing input: PBMCs. J is TRBJ2-7 and V is TRBV10-3; TRBD2 matches 13 bases. CDR3 sequence: CAIARTSGGEQYF. The CDR3 DNA follows: TGTGCCATCGCCCGGACTAGCGGGGGCGAGCAGTACTTC.